This T cell receptor beta chain was observed in a study of blood T cell repertoires in COVID-19 (dated by TCRdb to the early 2020s). Background for the entire study: Collaborator samples came from the United States, Italy and Spain and covered acute and convalescent phases of COVID-19. The prospective study material was composed of cDNA or gDNA derived from T cells, B-cell-depleted T cells, or PBMCs. Subjects who had been exposed to COVID-19, were actively infected with it, or had recovered from it provided the deeply sampled blood TCRbeta repertoires that made up the dataset. The repertoires were released in a freely available public database meant as a resource for research on the immune response to SARS-CoV-2. Samples came from the ongoing ImmuneRACE study (first 160 participants) plus 1,254 subjects from 6 global collaborators. A de-identified subject ID, COVID-19 status, age in years and sex were almost always included in the sample metadata. HLA class I and class II types, where available, came from metadata supplied by the sample provider rather than from assay-based typing. What the study reported, not specific to this receptor: Clinical and demographic metadata were provided uncurated, with the amount varying by source and participant.

The germline V gene yields SGHRS for CDR1 and YFSETQ for CDR2. V is cut back by 2 bases and J by 5 bases, with 2 bases in the junction unmatched. The CDR3 contains 14 residues, cysteine and phenylalanine counted. This entry keeps only the CDR3 DNA: 42 bases, framed from base 1. Whole blood was collected in K2EDTA tubes by collaborating institutions according to the institutions' own protocols. For TCRbeta analysis, collaborators shipped samples in one of three forms: frozen whole blood, isolated PBMCs, or DNA extracted from either of those sample types. As concerns this clone: Its recognized antigen is unknown. The input lacks base qualities; no much larger clone sits a single base away.

TCRbeta CDR3 regions were amplified from genomic DNA using the immunoSEQ Assay, a bias-controlled multiplex PCR. Per the original workflow: Within the assay, amplification of reference gene primers was used to estimate how many nucleated cells each sample contained. Sequence reads were collapsed and filtered to measure the absolute abundance of every unique TCRbeta CDR3 rearrangement. Productive Simpson clonality was computed per sample as the square root of Simpson's diversity index over productive rearrangements. Not all clones reach the TCRdb copy of this immuneACCESS table, which keeps in-frame sequences only. Checked studies attribute under half of the gap to unresolved V genes and leave the rest unexplained. The DNA gave D and trimming, while V, J and clone size come from that table. The sample records some 210,000 clones, over 75% of which are singletons. The top ten clones comprise roughly 5% of the sample.

The chain joins TRBV5-1 to TRBJ2-2; a stretch of 8 junction bases matches TRBD1. The source is a woman aged 40-49 years with acute or convalescent COVID-19. The material sequenced was peripheral blood. The CDR3 amino acid sequence is: CASSLQGETGELFF. The bases are TGCGCCAGCAGCTTACAGGGGGAAACCGGGGAGCTGTTTTTT.